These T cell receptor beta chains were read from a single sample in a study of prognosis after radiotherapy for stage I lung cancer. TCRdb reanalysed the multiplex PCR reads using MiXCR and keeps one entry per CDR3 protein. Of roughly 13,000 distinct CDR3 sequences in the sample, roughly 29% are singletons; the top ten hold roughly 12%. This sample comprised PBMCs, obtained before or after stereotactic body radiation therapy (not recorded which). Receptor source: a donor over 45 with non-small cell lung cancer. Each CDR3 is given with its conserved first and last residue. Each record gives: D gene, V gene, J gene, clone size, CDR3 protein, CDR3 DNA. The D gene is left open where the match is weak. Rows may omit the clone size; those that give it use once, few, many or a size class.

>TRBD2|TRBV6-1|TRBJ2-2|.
CARLLDRGGLAGELFF
TGTGCCAGGTTACTCGATCGGGGGGGTCTGGCCGGGGAGCTGTTTTTT
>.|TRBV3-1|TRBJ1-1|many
CASSHDPRVGAFF
TGTGCCAGCAGCCATGATCCCAGGGTTGGAGCTTTCTTT
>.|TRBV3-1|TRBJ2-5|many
CASSQGGGIQETQYF
TGTGCCAGCAGCCAAGGAGGGGGGATACAAGAGACCCAGTACTTC
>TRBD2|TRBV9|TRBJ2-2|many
CASTASGSYTGELFF
TGTGCCAGCACGGCTAGCGGGAGCTACACCGGGGAGCTGTTTTTT
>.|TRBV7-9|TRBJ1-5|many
CASSPGHNNQPQHF
TGTGCCAGCAGCCCTGGACATAACAATCAGCCCCAGCATTTT
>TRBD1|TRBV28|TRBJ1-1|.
CASISIRQGDTDAFF
TGTGCCAGCATTAGTATTCGACAGGGGGACACTGATGCTTTCTTT
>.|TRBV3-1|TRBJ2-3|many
CASSQVGAPTDTQYF
TGTGCCAGCAGCCAAGTGGGAGCACCCACAGATACGCAGTATTTT
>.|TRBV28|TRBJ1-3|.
CAQFPKLTPGNTIYF
TGTGCCCAGTTTCCTAAGTTAACCCCAGGAAACACCATATATTTT
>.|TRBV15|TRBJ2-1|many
CATSREPPPTPYNEQFF
TGTGCCACCAGCAGAGAGCCCCCCCCTACTCCATACAATGAGCAGTTCTTC
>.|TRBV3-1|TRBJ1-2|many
CASSPLVGHYGYTF
TGTGCCAGCAGCCCCCTTGTGGGACACTATGGCTACACCTTC
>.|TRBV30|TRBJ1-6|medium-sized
CACSWPGRSYNSPLHF
TGTGCCTGCTCCTGGCCAGGGCGAAGCTATAATTCACCCCTCCACTTT
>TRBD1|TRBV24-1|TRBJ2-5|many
CATSDRDRDQETQYF
TGTGCCACCAGTGATCGGGACAGGGACCAAGAGACCCAGTACTTC
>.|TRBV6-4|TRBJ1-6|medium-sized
CASTRGANSPLHF
TGTGCCAGCACGAGGGGGGCTAATTCACCCCTCCACTTT
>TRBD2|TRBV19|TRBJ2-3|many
CASSISGGVGTQYF
TGTGCCAGTAGTATCAGCGGGGGGGTGGGAACGCAGTATTTT
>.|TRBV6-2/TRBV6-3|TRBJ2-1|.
CANSPTSLETEQFF
TGTGCCAACAGTCCAACGTCCCTGGAGACTGAGCAGTTCTTC
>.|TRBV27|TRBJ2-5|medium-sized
CASSWGVEETQYF
TGTGCCAGCAGTTGGGGGGTGGAGGAGACCCAGTACTTC
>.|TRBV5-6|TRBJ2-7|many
CASSLVGESYEQYF
TGTGCCAGCAGCTTGGTTGGCGAGAGCTACGAGCAGTACTTC
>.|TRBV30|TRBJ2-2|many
CAWSWGQGTGELFF
TGTGCCTGGAGTTGGGGACAAGGGACCGGGGAGCTGTTTTTT
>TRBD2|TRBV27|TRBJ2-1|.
CASLTSGSYNEQFF
TGTGCCAGCCTCACTAGCGGGAGCTACAATGAGCAGTTCTTC
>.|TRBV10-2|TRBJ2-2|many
CASTHKGTNTGELFF
TGCGCCAGCACCCATAAGGGGACGAACACCGGGGAGCTGTTTTTT
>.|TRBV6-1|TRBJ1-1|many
CASGPSQVTEAFF
TGTGCCAGCGGCCCTTCCCAGGTTACTGAAGCTTTCTTT
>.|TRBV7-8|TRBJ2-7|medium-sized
CASSLVRGGSYEQYF
TGTGCCAGCAGCTTAGTTCGGGGTGGTAGCTACGAGCAGTACTTC
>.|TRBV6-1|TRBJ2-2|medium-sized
CASSLALAGTGELFF
TGTGCCAGCAGCTTAGCCCTGGCGGGCACCGGGGAGCTGTTTTTT
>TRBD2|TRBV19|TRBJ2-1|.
CASSERTSGENEHFF
TGTGCCAGTAGTGAGAGGACTAGCGGTGAAAATGAGCATTTCTTC
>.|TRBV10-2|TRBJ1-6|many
CASSAWSSPLHF
TGCGCCAGCAGTGCCTGGAGTTCACCCCTCCACTTT
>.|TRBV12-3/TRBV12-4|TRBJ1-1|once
CASSLQGLNAEAFF
TGTGCCAGCAGTTTACAGGGCTTGAATGCTGAAGCTTTCTTT
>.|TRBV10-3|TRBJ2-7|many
CAISEWLAREQYF
TGTGCCATCAGTGAGTGGCTAGCGCGCGAGCAGTACTTC
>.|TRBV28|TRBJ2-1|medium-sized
CASSSEAHEQFF
TGTGCCAGCAGTTCAGAGGCTCATGAGCAGTTCTTC
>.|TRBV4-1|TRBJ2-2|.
CASSHGRGRGTGELSF
TGCGCCAGCAGCCATGGGAGGGGGCGAGGCACCGGGGAGCTGTCTTTT
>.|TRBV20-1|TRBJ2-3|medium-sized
CSARSPYSTDTQYF
TGCAGTGCTAGAAGTCCCTATAGCACAGATACGCAGTATTTT
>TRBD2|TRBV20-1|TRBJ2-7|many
CSARQLAGRDEQYF
TGCAGTGCCCGTCAACTAGCGGGTCGGGACGAGCAGTACTTC
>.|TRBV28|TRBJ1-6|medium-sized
CASSHQGTTYNSPLHF
TGTGCCAGCAGTCACCAGGGGACAACTTATAATTCACCCCTCCACTTT
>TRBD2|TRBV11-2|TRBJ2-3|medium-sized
CASSITSGSRLSHTDTQYF
TGTGCCAGCAGCATCACTAGCGGGAGTAGGTTATCCCACACAGATACGCAGTATTTT
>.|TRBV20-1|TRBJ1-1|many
CSASGHLNTEAFF
TGCAGTGCTAGCGGCCACCTGAACACTGAAGCTTTCTTT
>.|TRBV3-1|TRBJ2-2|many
CASSQTLQNTGELFF
TGTGCCAGCAGCCAAACGCTTCAGAACACCGGGGAGCTGTTTTTT
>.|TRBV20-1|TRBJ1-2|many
CSVPKGGHVGYGYTF
TGCAGTGTACCTAAGGGGGGGCACGTCGGCTATGGCTACACCTTC
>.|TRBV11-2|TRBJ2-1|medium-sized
CASSLVLNEQFF
TGTGCCAGCAGCTTAGTCCTCAATGAGCAGTTCTTC
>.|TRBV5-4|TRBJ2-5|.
CASSRAGPGEETQYF
TGTGCCAGCAGCCGCGCGGGGCCTGGGGAAGAGACCCAGTACTTC
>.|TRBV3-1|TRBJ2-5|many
CASSARLDRETQYF
TGTGCCAGCAGCGCCAGACTGGATAGGGAGACCCAGTACTTC
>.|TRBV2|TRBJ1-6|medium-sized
CASRGADYNSPLHF
TGTGCCAGCCGAGGGGCAGATTATAATTCACCCCTCCACTTT
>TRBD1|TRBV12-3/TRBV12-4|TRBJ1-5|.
CASRETGTGGNQPKYF
TGTGCCAGCAGGGAAACCGGGACAGGGGGCAATCAGCCCAAGTATTTT
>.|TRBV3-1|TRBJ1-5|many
CASSLTDGNQPQHF
TGTGCCAGCAGCCTGACCGACGGTAATCAGCCCCAGCATTTT
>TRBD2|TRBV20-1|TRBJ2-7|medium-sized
CSAPGLAGYYEQYF
TGCAGTGCACCGGGACTAGCGGGCTACTACGAGCAGTACTTC
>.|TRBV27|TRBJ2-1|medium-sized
CASSLSIGVEQFF
TGTGCCAGCAGTTTATCCATTGGAGTTGAGCAGTTCTTC
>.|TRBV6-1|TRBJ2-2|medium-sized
CASNNRGGLAGELFF
TGTGCCAGCAACAACAGGGGGGGTCTGGCCGGGGAGCTGTTTTTT
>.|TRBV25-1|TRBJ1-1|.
CSSSEYPVGGRTEAFF
TGTTCCAGCAGTGAATATCCCGTGGGTGGGCGGACTGAAGCTTTCTTT
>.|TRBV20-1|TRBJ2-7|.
CSARGEGGPREQYF
TGCAGTGCTAGAGGAGAGGGCGGGCCCCGGGAGCAGTACTTC
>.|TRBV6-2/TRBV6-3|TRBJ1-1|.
CASGYSGVGTGAFF
TGTGCCAGCGGTTACTCGGGGGTGGGCACTGGAGCTTTCTTT
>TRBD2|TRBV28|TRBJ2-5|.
CASSQPLSGSLGVRDQYF
TGTGCCAGCAGCCAGCCACTTAGCGGGTCTCTTGGGGTCAGAGACCAGTACTTC
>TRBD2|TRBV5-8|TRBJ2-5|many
CASSNGGERETQYF
TGTGCCAGCAGCAACGGGGGGGAACGAGAGACCCAGTACTTC
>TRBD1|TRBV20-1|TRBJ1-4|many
CSARQGQATNEKLFF
TGCAGTGCCAGACAGGGGCAGGCAACTAATGAAAAACTGTTTTTT
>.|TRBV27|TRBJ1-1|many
CASSGGAYTEAFF
TGTGCCAGCAGTGGGGGGGCGTACACTGAAGCTTTCTTT
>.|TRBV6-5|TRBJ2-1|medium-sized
CASSFPGGYNEQFF
TGTGCCAGCAGTTTCCCCGGCGGGTACAATGAGCAGTTCTTC
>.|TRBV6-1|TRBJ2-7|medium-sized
CASRPGVGFYEQYF
TGTGCCAGCAGACCAGGGGTGGGGTTTTACGAGCAGTACTTC